The clone carrying this TCR beta chain came up a few times. Its antigen is not known. The data were taken from a study of blood T cells in healthy people across ages. Every donor gave 9 to 10 milliliters of peripheral blood. The study isolated at least 6 million PBMCs from each sample. The CDR3 extends over 14 amino acids. Germline V gene sequence: CDR1 SEHNR, CDR2 FQNEAQ (reference sequence). V was clipped by 5 bases and J by 1 base, with 11 bases between them. The authors ran a second PCR of about 7 to 11 cycles using a sample-barcoded 5' primer and a J-beta primer mix. With 12 random nucleotides, a template-switch adaptor tagged each individual cDNA molecule. TCRdb re-analysed the 5' RACE reads in MiXCR, keeping a single row per CDR3 protein. The sample carries hundreds of thousands of distinct CDR3 sequences, around 30% recorded once. Whole-study findings and limits: Diversity of TCR beta per million T cells declined in a roughly linear way with age.

The sequenced material came from blood. The genes are TRBV7-9 and TRBJ1-2; tentative D call: TRBD1 (5 bases). The origin of this receptor is a woman at least 80 years old in good health. CDR3 residues: CASSPGTLNYGYTF. CDR3 DNA: TGTGCCAGCAGCCCCGGGACCCTTAACTATGGCTACACCTTC.